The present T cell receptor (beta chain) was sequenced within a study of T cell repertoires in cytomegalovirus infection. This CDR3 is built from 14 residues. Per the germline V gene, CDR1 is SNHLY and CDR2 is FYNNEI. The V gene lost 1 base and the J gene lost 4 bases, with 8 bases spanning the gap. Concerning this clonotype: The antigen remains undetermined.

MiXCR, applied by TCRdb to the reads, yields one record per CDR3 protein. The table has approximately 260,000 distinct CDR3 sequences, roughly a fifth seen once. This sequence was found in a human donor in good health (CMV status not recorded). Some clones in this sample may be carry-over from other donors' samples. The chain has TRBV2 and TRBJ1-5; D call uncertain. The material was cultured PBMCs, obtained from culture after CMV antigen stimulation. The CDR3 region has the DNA TGTGCCAGCAGTGAAGGCCCGCTTAATCAGCCCCAGCATTTT. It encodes CASSEGPLNQPQHF.